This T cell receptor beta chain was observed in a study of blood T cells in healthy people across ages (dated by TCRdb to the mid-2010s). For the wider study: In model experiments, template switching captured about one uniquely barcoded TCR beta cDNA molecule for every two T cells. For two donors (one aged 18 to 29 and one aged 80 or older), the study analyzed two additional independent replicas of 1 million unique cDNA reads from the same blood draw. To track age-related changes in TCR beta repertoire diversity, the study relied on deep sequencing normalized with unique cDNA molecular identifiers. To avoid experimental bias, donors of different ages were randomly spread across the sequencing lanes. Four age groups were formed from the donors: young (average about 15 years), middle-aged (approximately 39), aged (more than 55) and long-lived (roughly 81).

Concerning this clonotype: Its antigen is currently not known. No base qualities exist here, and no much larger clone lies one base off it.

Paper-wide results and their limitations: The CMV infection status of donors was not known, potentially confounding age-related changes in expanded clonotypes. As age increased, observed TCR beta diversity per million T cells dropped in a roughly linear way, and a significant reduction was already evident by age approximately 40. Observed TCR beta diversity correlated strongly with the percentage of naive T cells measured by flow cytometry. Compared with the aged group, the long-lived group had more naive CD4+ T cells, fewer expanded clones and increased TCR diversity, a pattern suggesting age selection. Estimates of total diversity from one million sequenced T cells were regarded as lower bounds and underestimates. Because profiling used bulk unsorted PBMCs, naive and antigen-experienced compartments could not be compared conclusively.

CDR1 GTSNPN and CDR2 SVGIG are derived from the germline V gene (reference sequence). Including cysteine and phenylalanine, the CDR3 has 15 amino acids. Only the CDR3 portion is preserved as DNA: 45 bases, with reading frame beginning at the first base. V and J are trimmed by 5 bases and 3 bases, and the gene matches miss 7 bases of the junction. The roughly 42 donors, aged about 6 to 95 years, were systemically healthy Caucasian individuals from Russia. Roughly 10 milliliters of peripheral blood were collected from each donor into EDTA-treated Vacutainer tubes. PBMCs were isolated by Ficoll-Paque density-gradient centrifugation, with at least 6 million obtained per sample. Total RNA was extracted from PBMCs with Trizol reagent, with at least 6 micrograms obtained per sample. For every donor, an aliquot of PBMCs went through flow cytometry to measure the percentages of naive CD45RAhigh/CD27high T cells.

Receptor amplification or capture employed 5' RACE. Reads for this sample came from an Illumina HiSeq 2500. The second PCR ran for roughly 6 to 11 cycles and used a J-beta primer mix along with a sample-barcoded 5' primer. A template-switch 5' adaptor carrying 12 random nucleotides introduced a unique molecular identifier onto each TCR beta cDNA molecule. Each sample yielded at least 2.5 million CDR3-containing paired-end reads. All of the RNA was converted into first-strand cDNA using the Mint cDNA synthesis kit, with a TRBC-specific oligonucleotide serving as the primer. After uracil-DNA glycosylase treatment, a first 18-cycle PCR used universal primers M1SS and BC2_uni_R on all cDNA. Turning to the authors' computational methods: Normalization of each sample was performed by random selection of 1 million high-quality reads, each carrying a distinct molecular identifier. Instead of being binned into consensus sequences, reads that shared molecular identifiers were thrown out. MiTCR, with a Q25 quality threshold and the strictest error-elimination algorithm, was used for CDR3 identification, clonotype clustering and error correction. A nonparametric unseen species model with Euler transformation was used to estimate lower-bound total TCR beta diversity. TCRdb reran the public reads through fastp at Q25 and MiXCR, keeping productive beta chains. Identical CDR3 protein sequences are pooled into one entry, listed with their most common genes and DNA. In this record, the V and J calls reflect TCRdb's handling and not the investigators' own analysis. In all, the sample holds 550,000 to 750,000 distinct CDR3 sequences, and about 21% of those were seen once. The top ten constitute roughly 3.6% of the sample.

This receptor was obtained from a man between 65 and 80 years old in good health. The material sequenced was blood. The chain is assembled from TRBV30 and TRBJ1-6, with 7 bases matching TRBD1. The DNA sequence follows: TGTGCCTGGGAGACGACAGGGTTCTATAATTCACCCCTCCACTTT. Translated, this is CAWETTGFYNSPLHF.